Presented here are 28 T cell receptor beta chains from one specimen sequenced in a study of blood T cell repertoires in COVID-19. Some clones are missing from TCRdb's copy, which holds only in-frame ones; the method was immunoSEQ multiplex PCR. The sample carries approximately 240,000 clones, around nine tenths recorded once. The sequenced material came from PBMCs or T cells enriched from blood (not recorded which). These receptors were taken from a woman between 18 and 30 years old who had recovered from COVID-19.

The chain is built from TRBV11-2 and TRBJ1-2, with 12 nucleotides matching TRBD1. The V gene end was trimmed by 5 bases and the J gene end by 8 bases; junction bases not matched to a gene: 9. CDR1 is SGHAT and CDR2 is FQNNGV in the germline V gene. The CDR3 runs to 15 residues. In nucleotides, the CDR3 is TGTGCCAGCAGCCCCGGGACAGGGGGCACTTACGGCTACACCTTC. Its translation: CASSPGTGGTYGYTF.

The rearrangement uses TRBV28 and TRBJ2-1; TRBD2 agrees at 7 bases. This CDR3 is built from 14 residues. Germline CDR1 is MDHEN and CDR2 is SYDVKM. The J segment lost 4 bases and the V segment lost 4 bases, leaving 4 bases of the junction unmatched. The CDR3 bases are TGTGCCAGCAGTTCGAAGCGGGATTACAATGAGCAGTTCTTC. Its protein is CASSSKRDYNEQFF.

Here the CDR3 DNA reads TGTGCCAGCAGCTTGGATGGGAGGACCCAGTACTTC. It specifies CASSLDGRTQYF. V usage is TRBV7-8 and J usage is TRBJ2-5; D is possibly TRBD2 (5 bases). This CDR3 has 12 residues. CDR1 is SGHVS, CDR2 FQNEAQ, per germline. Between the trimmed V and J ends, which lost 3 bases and 7 bases, there was a span of 9 bases. Complete variable domain (other parts from reference TRBV7-8 and TRBJ2-5): GAGVSQSPRYKVAKRGQDVALRCDPISGHVSLFWYQQALGQGPEFLTYFQNEAQLDKSGLPSDRFFAERPEGSVSTLKIQRTQQEDSAVYLCASSLDGRTQYFGPGTRLLVL.

The V call is TRBV29-1, the J call TRBJ2-1; TRBD2 matches 7 bases. V was pared by 5 bases and J by 1 base, with 11 bases of the junction left unmatched. The CDR3 has 16 residues. CDR1 and CDR2 from the germline V gene are SQVTM and ANQGSEA. CDR3 coding DNA: TGCAGCGTTAAAGGGCTCGCGGGAGTGTCCTACAATGAGCAGTTCTTC. Its protein product is CSVKGLAGVSYNEQFF.

This chain connects TRBV2 to TRBJ1-1, with TRBD1 matching 11 bases. V lost 6 bases to trimming and J lost 4 bases; unmatched junction nucleotides: 1. This CDR3 spans 13 amino acids. Germline V lookup: CDR1 SNHLY, CDR2 FYNNEI. CDR3 sequence (DNA): TGTGCCAGCAGGGACAGGGGGCCCACTGAAGCTTTCTTT. Amino acid sequence: CASRDRGPTEAFF.

The chain employs TRBV15 and TRBJ1-2, with TRBD1 matching over 7 bases. Unmatched junction bases numbered 6, after V lost 4 bases and J lost 4 bases. The CDR3 covers 14 residues. Germline V gene data show CDR1 as LNHNV and CDR2 as YYDKDF (reference sequence). The CDR3: CATSTETGTYGYTF. The DNA of the CDR3 is TGTGCCACCAGCACGGAGACAGGGACCTATGGCTACACCTTC.

This chain links TRBV4-3 with TRBJ1-2; 10 bases fit TRBD1. The CDR3 totals 15 residues. Germline loops: CDR1 LGHNA, CDR2 YSLEER. V was clipped by 4 bases and J by 3 bases; unmatched bases: 5. The CDR3 loop reads CASSRSGTGDYGYTF. The CDR3 DNA reads TGCGCCAGCAGCCGTTCCGGGACAGGGGACTATGGCTACACCTTC.

As concerns this clone: Other DNA sequences in this sample translate to the same CDR3. The V gene is TRBV2, the J gene TRBJ2-1, with D unresolved. CDR3 length: 14 amino acids. Trimming left V 4 bases short and J 0 bases short, with 7 bases between. Germline V gives CDR1 SNHLY, CDR2 FYNNEI. As DNA, the CDR3 is TGTGCCAGCAGTGTCTCCAGCTCCTACAATGAGCAGTTCTTC. Protein: CASSVSSSYNEQFF.

This clone was observed a single time. The chain couples TRBV27 to TRBJ1-2, with TRBD1 matching over 10 bases. This CDR3 is built from 15 residues. CDR1 and CDR2 from the germline V gene are MNHEY and SMNVEV (reference sequence). The trim removed 5 bases at V and 4 bases at J, leaving 7 bases unmatched. The DNA for the CDR3 is TGTGCCAGCAGTCTCCGGGACAGGGGACCCTATGGCTACACCTTC. Translation gives CASSLRDRGPYGYTF.

V is TRBV11-2 and J is TRBJ2-5, with a possible D match to TRBD2 (6 bases). The length of the CDR3 is 17 residues. Between the trimmed V and J ends, which lost 2 bases and 1 base, there was a span of 17 bases. Germline V CDR1 and CDR2: SGHAT, FQNNGV. CDR3 coding DNA: TGTGCCAGCAGCTTATTGGTGACTCCCGGGGGCCAAGAGACCCAGTACTTC. Protein product: CASSLLVTPGGQETQYF. The full variable domain, rest sourced from reference TRBV11-2 and TRBJ2-5, is EAGVAQSPRYKIIEKRQSVAFWCNPISGHATLYWYQQILGQGPKLLIQFQNNGVVDDSQLPKDRFSAERLKGVDSTLKIQPAKLEDSAVYLCASSLLVTPGGQETQYFGPGTRLLVL.

The rearrangement joins TRBV27 to TRBJ1-5; 9 nucleotides agree with TRBD1. Germline V gives CDR1 MNHEY, CDR2 SMNVEV (reference sequence). J was trimmed by 3 bases and V by 5 bases; bases with no gene match: 14. This CDR3 spans 18 amino acids. The CDR3 DNA follows: TGTGCCAGCAGTCCCTGGATAGGGACAGGGAAACTCAATCAGCCCCAGCATTTT. It translates to CASSPWIGTGKLNQPQHF.

The chain employs TRBV5-1 and TRBJ2-6; 9 bases align to TRBD2. Germline CDR1 SGHRS, CDR2 YFSETQ. This CDR3 is built from 23 residues. J was trimmed by 0 bases and V by 0 bases; bases with no gene match: 19. The CDR3: CASSLDPYPSGTLLVSGANVLTF. The CDR3 DNA follows: TGCGCCAGCAGCTTGGACCCATATCCTAGCGGGACATTATTAGTCTCTGGGGCCAACGTCCTGACTTTC.

The CDR3 DNA sequence: TGTGCCAGCAGCGTCAGGGGGACCATGAACACTGAAGCTTTCTTT. Residues: CASSVRGTMNTEAFF. This rearrangement joins TRBV11-3 to TRBJ1-1; 7 bases are a match to TRBD1. The V gene end was trimmed by 5 bases and the J gene end by 0 bases; junction bases not matched to a gene: 6. CDR3 length: 15 residues. CDR1 is SGHNT, CDR2 YENEEA, per germline.

This chain links TRBV10-3 with TRBJ2-1; D remains unclear. Deletions cut 0 bases from V and 5 bases from J, with 5 bases between. The CDR3 sequence is 13 residues long. Per the germline V gene, CDR1 is ENHRY and CDR2 is SYGVKD. The CDR3, as DNA: TGTGCCATCAGTGAGTCCCGGGACAATGAGCAGTTCTTC. Protein: CAISESRDNEQFF.

The table lists this clone with a count of one. The chain combines TRBV7-9 with TRBJ1-6; possibly TRBD1 for D (5 bases). CDR1 SEHNR and CDR2 FQNEAQ come from the germline V gene (reference sequence). The CDR3 runs 14 residues. Trimming removed 3 bases from V and 10 bases from J, with 13 bases in between. In nucleotides, the CDR3 is TGTGCCAGCAGCTTCCTCCTGGGGGGATCACCCCTCCACTTT. Encoded protein: CASSFLLGGSPLHF.

V and J are TRBV21-1 and TRBJ2-5; the table calls TRBD2, which could not be checked here. TRBV21-1 is listed as a pseudogene. The CDR3 contains 17 residues. CDR3 sequence: CASSKGAVLAVGETQYF. The CDR3 nucleotides are TGTGCCAGCAGCAAAGGAGCGGTTCTAGCGGTTGGAGAGACCCAGTACTTC.

V gene TRBV3-1 (or the pseudogene TRBV3-2) combines with J gene TRBJ2-7; TRBD1 is a possible D gene (6 bases). The germline gives CDR1 LGHDT, CDR2 YNNKEL (reference sequence). Trimming removed 3 bases from V and 5 bases from J, with 20 bases in between. This CDR3 contains 16 residues. CDR3 protein: CASSQGNRASRNEQYF. In nucleotides, the CDR3 is TGTGCCAGCAGCCAGGGAAACAGGGCGTCACGGAACGAGCAGTACTTC.

The J gene is TRBJ1-5, the V gene TRBV11-3; D ambiguous. The V gene lost 1 base and the J gene lost 7 bases, with 11 bases spanning the gap. The CDR3 loop spans 14 amino acids. Germline V gene lookup returns CDR1 SGHNT and CDR2 YENEEA. CDR3 nucleotide sequence: TGTGCCAGCAGCTTAGCTGAGGCACGGCAGCCCCAGCATTTT. Its translation is CASSLAEARQPQHF.

This chain links TRBV5-6 with TRBJ1-1; D call uncertain. The germline V gene has CDR1 SGHDT and CDR2 YYEEEE. CDR3 length: 12 amino acids. V was clipped by 2 bases and J by 0 bases, with 2 bases between them. The DNA for the CDR3 is TGTGCCAGCAGCTTCTTGAACACTGAAGCTTTCTTT. Protein product: CASSFLNTEAFF.

This chain joins TRBV3-1 (or the pseudogene TRBV3-2) and TRBJ2-1, with 11 bases matching TRBD2. The length of the CDR3 is 15 residues. CDR1 is LGHDT, CDR2 YNNKEL, per germline (reference sequence). The trim removed 2 bases at V and 4 bases at J, leaving 1 base unmatched. The CDR3 region is CASSQLAGGYNEQFF. CDR3 nucleotide sequence: TGTGCCAGCAGCCAACTAGCGGGGGGTTACAATGAGCAGTTCTTC.

The chain combines TRBV28 with TRBJ1-2; a possible D gene is TRBD1 (6 bases). CDR3 length: 13 residues. Germline V gives CDR1 MDHEN, CDR2 SYDVKM. The V and J ends lost 10 bases and 8 bases respectively, with 20 bases between them. The CDR3 bases are TGTGCCATTCCGGGACAAGATACGGGGGGCTACACCTTC. It yields the protein CAIPGQDTGGYTF.

This chain joins TRBV19 and TRBJ1-5, with D hard to call. The CDR3 has 14 amino acids. The germline V gene encodes CDR1 LNHDA and CDR2 SQIVND (reference sequence). Deletions cut 4 bases from V and 6 bases from J, with 13 bases between. The CDR3 protein is CASSNPPPGQPQHF. CDR3 nucleotides: TGTGCCAGTAGTAACCCCCCCCCGGGTCAGCCCCAGCATTTT.

The chain links TRBV28 to TRBJ2-6; D gene ambiguous. This CDR3 comprises 13 residues. Between the trimmed V and J ends, which lost 5 bases and 4 bases, there was a span of 6 bases. Looked up from germline, CDR1 is MDHEN and CDR2 is SYDVKM. DNA for the CDR3: TGTGCCAGCAGTGTATCAGGGGCCAACGTCCTGACTTTC. It is translated as CASSVSGANVLTF.

V gene TRBV28 combines with J gene TRBJ2-1; D not certain. V gave up 3 bases and J gave up 7 bases, with 7 bases separating them. CDR3 length: 12 amino acids. CDR1 MDHEN and CDR2 SYDVKM come from the germline V gene. The CDR3 region is CASSFFGNEQFF. The CDR3 region has the DNA TGTGCCAGCAGTTTTTTCGGGAATGAGCAGTTCTTC.

J is TRBJ1-2 and V is TRBV9; weak D call: TRBD1 (5 bases). CDR3 length equals 16 residues. The V end lost 0 bases, the J end lost 4 bases, and 16 bases lay between the germline ends. Looked up from germline, CDR1 is SGDLS and CDR2 is YYNGEE. As DNA, the CDR3 is TGTGCCAGCAGCGTAGGGGGCCCCACCCCCGGCTATGGCTACACCTTC. It codes for CASSVGGPTPGYGYTF.

In DNA, the CDR3 is TGTGCCAGTAGTGTAAGGGTACGGGACAATCAGCCCCAGCATTTT. It codes for CASSVRVRDNQPQHF. The gene calls are TRBV19 and TRBJ1-5; unclear D gene. The V gene's germline CDR1 is LNHDA and CDR2 SQIVND (reference sequence). The CDR3 totals 15 residues. V was clipped by 5 bases and J by 3 bases, with 14 bases between them.

The chain uses TRBV5-3 and TRBJ1-2; TRBD1 matches at 8 bases. TRBV5-3 is an ORF; its function is uncertain. This CDR3 is 17 amino acids long. V gave up 5 bases and J gave up 3 bases; unmatched junction bases: 15. As DNA, the CDR3 is TGTGCCAGAAGGGCCTTCGGGTGGACAGGGATTTACTATGGCTACACCTTC. Translated, it gives CARRAFGWTGIYYGYTF.

The rearrangement uses TRBV3-1 (or the pseudogene TRBV3-2) and TRBJ1-3; D unclear. CDR1 and CDR2 (germline): LGHDT, YNNKEL (reference sequence). CDR3 length equals 14 residues. Trimming pared 2 bases from V and 4 bases from J, leaving 9 bases between. CDR3 coding DNA: TGTGCCAGCAGCCAACTGAGCGGGGGAAACACCATATATTTT. Amino acids: CASSQLSGGNTIYF.